The TCR beta chain described here comes from a study of technical replicates of blood from several donors (dated by TCRdb to about 2017). Remarks on this clone: Its recognized antigen is unknown. No much larger clonotype is one base removed from it; base qualities were not supplied.

The library was obtained by the immunoSEQ multiplex PCR assay. TCRdb retrieved this table from immuneACCESS and kept in-frame rearrangements only. Not all clones are present; in checked studies, unresolved V genes account for under half, and no reason is known for the remainder. The table for this sample lists tens of thousands of clones; about 94% of them were counted only once. The ten largest account for around 0.24% of the sample. For CDR1 and CDR2, the germline V gene lists SGHRS and YFSETQ. The cysteine opens and the phenylalanine closes a CDR3 of 15 amino acids. Only the CDR3 portion is preserved as DNA: 45 bases, with reading frame beginning at the first base. V is cut back by 2 bases and J by 2 bases, with 5 bases in the junction unmatched.

The sample comprised T cells isolated from PBMCs. This clonotype was sampled from a human donor in good health. The chain is made from TRBV5-1 and TRBJ2-5, with 8 bases aligning to TRBD2. In nucleotides, the sequence is TGCGCCAGCAGCTTCAACGGGGGGGGACAAGAGACCCAGTACTTC. Its translation reads: CASSFNGGGQETQYF.